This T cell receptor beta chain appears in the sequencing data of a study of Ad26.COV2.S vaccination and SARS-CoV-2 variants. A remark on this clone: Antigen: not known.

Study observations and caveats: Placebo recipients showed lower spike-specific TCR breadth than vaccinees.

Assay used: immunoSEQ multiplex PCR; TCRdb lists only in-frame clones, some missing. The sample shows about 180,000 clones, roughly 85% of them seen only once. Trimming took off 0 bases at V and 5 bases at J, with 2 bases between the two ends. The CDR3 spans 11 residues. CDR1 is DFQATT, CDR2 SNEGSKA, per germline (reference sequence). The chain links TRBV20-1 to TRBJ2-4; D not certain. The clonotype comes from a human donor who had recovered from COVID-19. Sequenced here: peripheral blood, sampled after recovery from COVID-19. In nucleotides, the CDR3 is TGCAGTGCTAGAGAGGAAAACATTCAGTACTTC. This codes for CSAREENIQYF.